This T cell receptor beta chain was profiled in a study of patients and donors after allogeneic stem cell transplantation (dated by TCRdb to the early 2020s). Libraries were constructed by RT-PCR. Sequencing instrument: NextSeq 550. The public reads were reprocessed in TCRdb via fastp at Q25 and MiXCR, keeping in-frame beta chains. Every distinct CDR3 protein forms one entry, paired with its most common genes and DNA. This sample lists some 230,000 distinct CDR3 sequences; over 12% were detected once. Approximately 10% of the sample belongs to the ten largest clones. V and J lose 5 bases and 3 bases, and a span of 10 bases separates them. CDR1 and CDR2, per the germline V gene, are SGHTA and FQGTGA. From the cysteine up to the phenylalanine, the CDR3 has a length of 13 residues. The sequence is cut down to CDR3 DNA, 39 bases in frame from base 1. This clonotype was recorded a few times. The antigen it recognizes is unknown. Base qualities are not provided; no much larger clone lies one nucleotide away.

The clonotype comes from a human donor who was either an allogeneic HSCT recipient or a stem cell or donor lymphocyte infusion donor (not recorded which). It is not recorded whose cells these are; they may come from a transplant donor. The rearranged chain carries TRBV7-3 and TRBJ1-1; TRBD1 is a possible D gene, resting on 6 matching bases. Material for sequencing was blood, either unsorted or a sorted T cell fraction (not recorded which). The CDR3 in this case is CASSPGTYTEAFF. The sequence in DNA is TGTGCCAGCAGCCCCGGGACATACACTGAAGCTTTCTTT.